This TCR beta chain originates from a study of metastatic and nonmetastatic thyroid tumors. Overall study: Thyroid patients, malignant and benign, had repertoires compared across blood and tumor or nodule tissue.

V lost 5 bases, J lost 6 bases, and 6 bases stayed unmatched. Germline CDR1 reads MNHEY; CDR2 reads SVGEGT. CDR3 size: 13 residues. This clone was observed a few times. Its antigen is not known. Overall study findings and caveats: Reportedly, malignant thyroid tumors had significantly higher TCR beta diversity than benign nodules, in blood and tumor.

Thyroid surgery took place with no prior treatment in any patient. Per the original data handling: Across clinicopathological groups, CDR3 differences served as the basis for building a distant-metastasis classifier for papillary thyroid cancer. MiXCR re-clonotyped the PCR reads for TCRdb. These V and J calls rely on TCRdb rather than the paper's analysis. The sample records about 9,600 clones, approximately 31% being singletons. This chain connects TRBV6-2 or TRBV6-3 to TRBJ2-7, with 8 bases fitting TRBD1. Specimen: tumor tissue. The TCR was taken from a female donor with papillary thyroid cancer or a benign thyroid nodule (not recorded which). Some clones in this sample may be carry-over from other donors' samples. The CDR3 protein is CASSDRGVGEQYF. The CDR3 DNA reads as TGTGCCAGCAGTGACAGGGGAGTGGGCGAGCAGTACTTC.